Following are 2 T cell receptor beta chains from one sample sequenced in a study of T cells in Graves' hyperthyroidism and ophthalmopathy. Researchers took RNA transcripts and amplified the TCR beta CDR3 regions from them. HTBI primers drove first-round RT-PCR of the TCR CDR3. TCRdb itself ran the multiplex PCR reads through MiXCR, one entry per CDR3 protein. The table has about 610,000 distinct CDR3 sequences, about 45% seen once; the top ten hold around 8%. Sequenced input: peripheral blood or thyroid tissue (not recorded which). These receptor sequences come from a woman aged 18-35 years with Graves' hyperthyroidism.

This rearrangement joins TRBV28 to TRBJ1-2; no clear D gene. CDR1 is MDHEN and CDR2 is SYDVKM in the germline V gene. The V and J ends lost 9 bases and 8 bases respectively, with 16 bases between them. The CDR3 runs 12 residues. In nucleotides, the CDR3 is TGTGCCAGTTTTTCAGCGGGAGGAGGCTACACCTTC. Amino acid sequence: CASFSAGGGYTF.

This clonotype has at least ten counts. V is TRBV13 and J is TRBJ2-7; 9 positions match TRBD2. V was clipped by 3 bases and J by 6 bases; unmatched bases: 9. Germline lookup yields CDR1 PRHDT and CDR2 FYEKMQ (reference sequence). This CDR3 contains 15 residues. DNA of the CDR3: TGTGCCAGCAGCTTCCGTAGCGGGAGTTCCGCCGAGCAGTACTTC. Translation gives CASSFRSGSSAEQYF.